The entry below gives a single TCR beta chain sequence along with its context. Its target is unknown. The germline gives CDR1 MGHDK, CDR2 SYGVNS. CDR3 length equals 15 residues. The sample is drawn from a study of beta chain features in type 1 diabetes. Study context: When patients were set against healthy donors, age, gender and cell yields were similar. Sorted cells, roughly 100,000,000 in number, were examined across all samples.

TCRB transcripts that were expressed got sequenced, as all of the isolated RNA had been reverse transcribed. Only in-frame clones appear in the TCRdb table, and some are missing; sequencing was by immunoSEQ multiplex PCR. The data show 28,000 or so clones, roughly two thirds seen once. General study results and limits: In every one of the four CD4+ subsets, TCRB CDR3s were moderately but significantly shorter in Type 1 diabetes patients. The naive, central memory and Treg TCRB repertoires looked more alike in patients than they did in healthy donors.

This clonotype was obtained from a woman in her twenties or thirties with type 1 diabetes. The source material was Tregs from blood. V is TRBV25-1 and J is TRBJ2-5; 8 nucleotides line up with TRBD1. With the DNA end fitting TRBJ2-7 better, the J assignment may be wrong. CDR3 DNA sequence: TGTGCCAGCAGTGATTCAGGGGGCGCGGGGTACGAGCAGTACTTC. It is translated as CASSDSGGAGYEQYF.